These 23 T cell receptor beta chains came from one sample sequenced in a study of molecular identifiers for immune sequencing clone quantification. TCRdb re-analysed the PCR reads in MiXCR, keeping a single row per CDR3 protein. This table holds around 470,000 distinct CDR3 sequences, about 26% found once. Source material: naive CD8+ T cells from blood, with Jurkat cell RNA spiked in. Documented subset: FACS-sorted CD8+CD4-CCR7+CD45RA+ naive T cells. The receptors were gathered from a human donor in good health. Some libraries in this study had Jurkat cell RNA spiked in.

This clonotype was seen a few times. The chain couples TRBV25-1 to TRBJ2-7; D gene unclear. From germline, CDR1 is MGHDK and CDR2 SYGVNS. The CDR3 runs 13 residues. Trimming left V 7 bases short and J 3 bases short, with 13 bases between. CDR3 region: CASKDQHNYEQYF. The CDR3 DNA follows: TGTGCCAGCAAGGACCAGCATAACTACGAGCAGTACTTC.

V usage is TRBV9 and J usage is TRBJ1-1; D unclear. Germline CDR1 and CDR2: SGDLS and YYNGEE. The germline V and J ends were trimmed by 0 bases and 5 bases, with 8 bases remaining between them. The CDR3 contains 13 residues. The CDR3 DNA follows: TGTGCCAGCAGCGTAGGTTCTAGAACTGAAGCTTTCTTT. It encodes CASSVGSRTEAFF.

Comments on this clonotype: This sequence may be a read error, since a much larger clone differs from it by one base. This sequence joins TRBV7-2 and TRBJ2-3; weak D call: TRBD2 (7 bases). The CDR3 contains 16 residues. Germline loops: CDR1 SGHTA, CDR2 FQGNSA. V shed 4 bases and J shed 4 bases, with 18 bases lying between them. This chain's CDR3 is CASSSLAGAGSDTQYF. CDR3 nucleotides: TGTGCCAGCAGCTCTCTGGCGGGGGCTGGGTCAGATACGCAGTATTTT.

This clonotype was recorded a few times. The chain couples TRBV4-3 to TRBJ2-7, with 9 nucleotides matching TRBD1. Germline CDR1 reads LGHNA; CDR2 reads YSLEER. V was pared by 0 bases and J by 5 bases, with 8 bases of the junction left unmatched. The CDR3 contains 16 residues. CDR3 nucleotide sequence: TGCGCCAGCAGCCAAGATCAGGGGACAGGGACCCACGAGCAGTACTTC. This sequence encodes CASSQDQGTGTHEQYF.

With respect to this clonotype: This may arise from a read error, as a much more abundant clone is one base away. The J gene is TRBJ2-5, the V gene TRBV14, with unresolved D. There are 14 residues in the CDR3. CDR1 is SGHDN and CDR2 is FVKESK in the germline V gene. In nucleotides, the CDR3 is TGTGCCAGCAGCCAGAACCGGGCAGAAGAGCCCCAGTACTTC. Encoded protein: CASSQNRAEEPQYF. Supplemented by reference TRBV14 and TRBJ2-5, the full variable domain reads EAGVTQFPSHSVIEKGQTVTLRCDPISGHDNLYWYRRVMGKEIKFLLHFVKESKQDESGMPNNRFLAERTGGTYSTLKVQPAELEDSGVYFCASSQNRAEEPQYFGPGTRLLVL.

Many counts were recorded for this clonotype. The V gene is TRBV4-3, the J gene TRBJ2-7; 10 positions agree with TRBD1. Per the germline V gene, CDR1 is LGHNA and CDR2 is YSLEER. With V trimmed by 0 bases and J by 2 bases, 4 bases remained unmatched. The CDR3 has 16 amino acids. CDR3: CASSQDRGTGAYEQYF. CDR3 in DNA: TGCGCCAGCAGCCAAGATCGTGGGACAGGGGCCTACGAGCAGTACTTC.

By frequency in the sample, this clonotype is medium-sized. The V gene is TRBV7-9, the J gene TRBJ2-3; D unresolved. The CDR3 sequence is 12 residues long. The V and J ends lost 3 bases and 3 bases respectively, with 4 bases between them. Germline loops: CDR1 SEHNR, CDR2 FQNEAQ (reference sequence). The CDR3, as DNA: TGTGCCAGCAGCTTTGGTACAGATACGCAGTATTTT. Protein product: CASSFGTDTQYF.

As to this clonotype: A read error may be the cause here, since a much bigger clone is one base away. The CDR3 end shows no conserved phenylalanine or tryptophan, and so a read error is likely. The CDR3 DNA is TGTGCCAGCAGTTCTGACAGGGCCTACGAGCAGTACCTC. Its translation: CASSSDRAYEQYL. The rearrangement uses TRBV28 and TRBJ2-7; 7 positions agree with TRBD1. This CDR3 is 13 amino acids long. Germline CDR1 and CDR2: MDHEN and SYDVKM. The V and J ends lost 4 bases and 2 bases, in that order; junction bases with no gene match: 2.

The chain is built from TRBV10-3 and TRBJ2-3; D assignment may be TRBD1 or TRBD2 (6 bases each). The germline V and J ends were trimmed by 5 bases and 1 base, with 19 bases remaining between them. This CDR3 has 17 amino acids. Germline V gene data show CDR1 as ENHRY and CDR2 as SYGVKD. The CDR3: CAISSPGARYGTDTQYF. DNA for the CDR3: TGTGCCATCAGTTCTCCGGGGGCTCGATACGGCACAGATACGCAGTATTTT.

This chain connects TRBV7-2 to TRBJ1-1; D gene ambiguous. This CDR3 has 13 amino acids. Per the germline V gene, CDR1 is SGHTA and CDR2 is FQGNSA. Trimming removed 1 base from V and 6 bases from J, with 9 bases in between. CDR3 protein: CASSLDLGAEAFF. The CDR3 DNA is TGTGCCAGCAGCTTAGATTTGGGCGCTGAAGCTTTCTTT.

On this clonotype: Here the CDR3 omits its conserved ending phenylalanine or tryptophan, so a read error is the likely source. It is unclear where the CDR3 begins or ends on the DNA, so no DNA is shown, and the CDR3 is as TCRdb lists it. The V and J genes are TRBV13 and TRBJ1-5. The length of the CDR3 is 12 amino acids, counting both ends. Germline loops: CDR1 PRHDT, CDR2 FYEKMQ (reference sequence). The chain's CDR3 is CASSSSLGPPHY.

The CDR3 is CASSENPSRDRSGEQYF. For the CDR3, the DNA is TGTGCCAGCAGCGAAAATCCCTCCCGGGACAGGAGTGGCGAGCAGTACTTC. This sequence joins TRBV7-6 and TRBJ2-7, with TRBD1 matching 8 bases. V lost 5 bases and J lost 6; bases outside the gene matches: 18. Germline CDR1 SGHVS, CDR2 FNYEAQ. The CDR3 sequence is 17 residues long.

This clonotype was seen a few times. The rearrangement joins TRBV12-3 or TRBV12-4 to TRBJ1-5, with TRBD1 as a possible D gene (5 bases). The CDR3 totals 14 residues. V gave up 5 bases and J gave up 2 bases, with 10 bases separating them. The CDR3 DNA follows: TGTGCCAGCAGTGGGGGGGTCGGCAATCAGCCCCAGCATTTT. Its protein product is CASSGGVGNQPQHF.

Ten or more counts support this clonotype. V gene TRBV4-2 combines with J gene TRBJ1-5, with 7 positions matching TRBD1. V trimming: 1 base; J trimming: 4 bases; junction bases outside the gene matches: 4. The CDR3 runs to 15 residues. The V gene's germline CDR1 is LGHNA and CDR2 YNFKEQ. CDR3 DNA sequence: TGTGCCAGCAGCCAAGCGGAGACAGGGAATCAGCCCCAGCATTTT. It encodes CASSQAETGNQPQHF.

The table lists this clonotype with many counts. V usage is TRBV20-1 and J usage is TRBJ2-7, with D possibly being TRBD1 (6 bases). Germline CDR1 DFQATT, CDR2 SNEGSKA (reference sequence). Trimming took off 4 bases at V and 0 bases at J, with 16 bases between the two ends. The CDR3 is 15 residues long. The DNA of the CDR3 is TGCAGTGCTACTAACCTACAGGGTAACTCCTACGAGCAGTACTTC. The encoded protein is CSATNLQGNSYEQYF.

This clonotype was observed a few times. The gene calls are TRBV27 and TRBJ2-3; D may be TRBD1 (5 bases). V was cut by 4 bases and J by 0 bases, with 8 bases left in between. This CDR3 spans 14 amino acids. The germline CDR1 and CDR2 sequences are MNHEY and SMNVEV (reference sequence). The CDR3 region has the DNA TGTGCCAGCAGTTCCAAGGGGAGCACAGATACGCAGTATTTT. Translated: CASSSKGSTDTQYF.

This clonotype was seen ten or more times. The gene calls are TRBV14 and TRBJ2-6; D unclear. CDR3 length: 14 residues. The ends were cut back, 8 bases at V and 2 bases at J, with 10 bases in the middle. From germline, CDR1 is SGHDN and CDR2 FVKESK. CDR3 DNA: TGTGCCAGCGCCCATTTTACTGGGGCCAACGTCCTGACTTTC. Encoded protein: CASAHFTGANVLTF.

The table lists this clonotype with many counts. The V and J genes are TRBV3-1 and TRBJ2-2; 8 bases line up with TRBD1. Per germline, CDR1 LGHDT and CDR2 YNNKEL (reference sequence). This CDR3 has 14 amino acids. Trimming at V came to 5 bases and at J to 3 bases, leaving 2 bases not matched to a gene. In DNA, the CDR3 is TGTGCCAGCAGCGCACAGGGGGACACCGGGGAGCTGTTTTTT. It yields the protein CASSAQGDTGELFF.

V usage is TRBV6-1 and J usage is TRBJ1-2; possible D gene TRBD1, 5 bases. The CDR3 length is 14 residues. With 5 bases removed from V and 4 bases from J, the gap between germline ends came to 14 bases. The V gene's germline CDR1 is MNHNS and CDR2 SASEGT. The DNA for the CDR3 is TGTGCCAGCAGTAGGGCCAGGGAATTCTATGGCTACACCTTC. This sequence encodes CASSRAREFYGYTF.

This clonotype came up a few times. The chain joins TRBV19 to TRBJ2-5; D unclear. CDR3 length equals 13 residues. Germline V gene data show CDR1 as LNHDA and CDR2 as SQIVND (reference sequence). V dropped 1 base and J dropped 5 bases, with 8 bases sitting between them. The DNA of the CDR3 is TGTGCCAGTAGTATAGGCGGTTTGGAGACCCAGTACTTC. Translated, it gives CASSIGGLETQYF.

This clonotype was counted only a few times. This chain uses TRBV6-1 with TRBJ2-7, with 9 bases that match TRBD1. CDR1 and CDR2 from the germline V gene are MNHNS and SASEGT. The CDR3 is 16 residues long. The ends lost 5 bases at V and 2 bases at J; junction bases unmatched: 10. The CDR3 sequence: CASSPDRGPSTYEQYF. The CDR3 DNA reads as TGTGCCAGCAGTCCGGACAGGGGACCTAGTACCTACGAGCAGTACTTC.

This clonotype was counted at least ten times. The chain uses TRBV7-9 and TRBJ2-3; 8 nucleotides line up with TRBD2. The ends lost 5 bases at V and 1 base at J; junction bases unmatched: 8. This CDR3 is built from 16 residues. CDR1 and CDR2 (germline): SEHNR, FQNEAQ (reference sequence). CDR3 loop: CASSPRTSSGTDTQYF. In DNA, the CDR3 is TGTGCCAGCAGCCCCAGGACTAGCTCTGGCACAGATACGCAGTATTTT. The whole variable domain, remainder taken from reference TRBV7-9 and TRBJ2-3, is DTGVSQNPRHKITKRGQNVTFRCDPISEHNRLYWYRQTLGQGPEFLTYFQNEAQLEKSRLLSDRFSAERPKGSFSTLEIQRTEQGDSAMYLCASSPRTSSGTDTQYFGPGTRLTVL.

This clonotype was seen only a few times. The V call is TRBV27, the J call TRBJ1-5; no clear D. CDR1 and CDR2 from the germline V gene are MNHEY and SMNVEV (reference sequence). V lost 4 bases and J 0 bases, leaving 10 bases between the germline ends. This CDR3 is 15 amino acids long. CDR3 sequence (DNA): TGTGCCAGCAGTTCGCAGGAGAATAGCAATCAGCCCCAGCATTTT. As protein: CASSSQENSNQPQHF.